This T cell receptor beta chain was sequenced for a study of cytomegalovirus exposure and HLA in healthy donors. The table came from immunoSEQ multiplex PCR; TCRdb's copy has only in-frame clones and leaves some out. The data contain 150,000 to 200,000 clones, about 82% of them seen just once; the ten biggest clones take up almost 1.5%. CDR1 MNHEY and CDR2 SMNVEV come from the germline V gene (reference sequence). With 5 bases clipped from V and 5 bases from J, the junction kept 7 bases outside the gene matches. The length of the CDR3 is 15 residues. Sequencing was carried out using PBMCs. The source of this sequence is a woman aged 18-29 years in good health and CMV-seronegative. J is TRBJ2-5 and V is TRBV27; TRBD1 aligns across 11 bases. CDR3 DNA sequence: TGTGCCAGCAGTCCGGACAGGGGGCGCGGGGAGACCCAGTACTTC. Translating it yields CASSPDRGRGETQYF.